Below are 13 T cell receptor beta chains sequenced from a single sample in a study of blood T cell repertoires in COVID-19. The assay was immunoSEQ multiplex PCR, and TCRdb's table has in-frame clones only and misses some. This table holds approximately 94,000 clones, 88% found once. The sequencing sample was made of peripheral blood. These receptors were taken from a woman in her 70s with acute or convalescent COVID-19.

This chain uses TRBV30 with TRBJ2-7; D unclear. The CDR3 consists of 12 residues. Trimming removed 2 bases from V and 2 bases from J, with 7 bases in between. The germline V gene has CDR1 GTSNPN and CDR2 SVGIG (reference sequence). The CDR3 DNA sequence: TGTGCCTGGAGTTCTACTACCTACGAGCAGTACTTC. It encodes CAWSSTTYEQYF.

The gene calls are TRBV2 and TRBJ2-2; 12 bases are a match to TRBD2. V dropped 5 bases and J dropped 8; count of bases not matched to a gene: 6. The CDR3 totals 15 residues. Germline assignment: CDR1 SNHLY and CDR2 FYNNEI. This chain's CDR3 is CASSRTSGVSGELFF. In DNA form, the CDR3 reads TGTGCCAGCAGTCGGACTAGCGGGGTTTCTGGGGAGCTGTTTTTT.

The rearrangement uses TRBV7-9 and TRBJ2-7; D possibly corresponds to TRBD2 (7 bases). Germline lookup yields CDR1 SEHNR and CDR2 FQNEAQ (reference sequence). V gave up 1 base and J gave up 6 bases, with 19 bases separating them. The length of the CDR3 is 16 residues. The CDR3 bases are TGTGCCAGCAGCTTAGATCTGGCGGGGGCTCGACCCGAGCAGTACTTC. Protein sequence: CASSLDLAGARPEQYF.

This clone came up once. V gene TRBV4-2 combines with J gene TRBJ1-3, with TRBD1 identical over 7 bases. Germline V lookup: CDR1 LGHNA, CDR2 YNFKEQ. The CDR3 loop spans 17 amino acids. The ends lost 2 bases at V and 0 bases at J; junction bases unmatched: 7. The CDR3 here is CASSQMDRRSSGNTIYF. The CDR3 region has the DNA TGTGCCAGCAGCCAAATGGACAGGCGGAGCTCTGGAAACACCATATATTTT.

J is TRBJ2-7 and V is TRBV18; a weak D match, TRBD2 (6 bases). Germline V gene data show CDR1 as KGHSH and CDR2 as LQKENI. The CDR3 is made up of 11 amino acids. V was shortened by 3 bases and J by 6 bases, with 6 bases between the two germline ends. CDR3 sequence (DNA): TGTGCCAGCTCACCGGGGGGCGAGCAGTACTTC. It codes for CASSPGGEQYF.

The genes are TRBV5-6 and TRBJ1-2, with 7 bases lining up with TRBD1. Trimming removed 1 base from V and 4 bases from J; junction bases left unmatched: 7. This CDR3 spans 15 amino acids. Per the germline V gene, CDR1 is SGHDT and CDR2 is YYEEEE. The CDR3 DNA is TGTGCCAGCAGCTTGACTACCGGGACAGTCTATGGCTACACCTTC. Translation: CASSLTTGTVYGYTF.

The gene calls are TRBV9 and TRBJ2-7; D may be TRBD1 (5 bases). From germline, CDR1 is SGDLS and CDR2 YYNGEE. The CDR3 length is 15 residues. The V end lost 0 bases, the J end lost 0 bases, and 10 bases lay between the germline ends. In DNA form, the CDR3 reads TGTGCCAGCAGCGTAGGGACACTTCCCTCCTACGAGCAGTACTTC. Protein sequence: CASSVGTLPSYEQYF.

This clone was found once. V is TRBV6-1 and J is TRBJ2-7, with 13 bases fitting TRBD2. CDR3 length: 16 residues. Trimming cost V 4 bases and J 6 bases; bases outside gene matches: 9. Germline assignment: CDR1 MNHNS and CDR2 SASEGT. CDR3 region: CASSGVGTSGNPEQYF. CDR3 nucleotide sequence: TGTGCCAGCAGTGGCGTCGGGACTAGCGGGAACCCCGAGCAGTACTTC.

The V call is TRBV4-1, the J call TRBJ1-3; D perhaps matches TRBD1 (6 bases). V was cut by 0 bases and J by 2 bases, with 8 bases left in between. The CDR3 is 15 residues long. CDR1 and CDR2 from the germline V gene are MGHRA and YSYEKL. CDR3 residues: CASSQDRTAGNTIYF. DNA of the CDR3: TGCGCCAGCAGCCAAGATCGGACAGCTGGAAACACCATATATTTT.

The chain is built from TRBV5-1 and TRBJ1-1; D is unclear. CDR3 length: 15 residues. Germline V gives CDR1 SGHRS, CDR2 YFSETQ. V lost 0 bases and J lost 0, with 9 bases in between. Written as DNA, the CDR3 is TGCGCCAGCAGCTTGGCCAATGGAGTGAACACTGAAGCTTTCTTT. Its protein product is CASSLANGVNTEAFF.

This chain joins TRBV28 and TRBJ1-6, with TRBD1 matching over 7 bases. Trimming cost V 1 base and J 6 bases; bases outside gene matches: 12. The CDR3 is 18 residues long. Germline CDR1 reads MDHEN; CDR2 reads SYDVKM. CDR3 nucleotides: TGTGCCAGCAGTTTATTAGTATCGACAGGGAATTCTAATTCACCCCTCCACTTT. Protein: CASSLLVSTGNSNSPLHF.

This sequence joins TRBV11-2 and TRBJ2-2; 8 bases line up with TRBD2. The CDR3 has 16 amino acids. CDR1 and CDR2 (germline): SGHAT, FQNNGV. Unmatched junction bases numbered 10, after V lost 4 bases and J lost 6 bases. The CDR3 DNA is TGTGCCAGCAGCTGGGCGCCGGGACTAGTAGCCGGGGAGCTGTTTTTT. Encoded protein: CASSWAPGLVAGELFF.

The rearrangement uses TRBV7-9 and TRBJ2-7; TRBD2 is a possible D gene (5 bases). CDR3 length: 14 amino acids. The germline V gene has CDR1 SEHNR and CDR2 FQNEAQ (reference sequence). Trimming removed 2 bases from V and 1 base from J, with 9 bases in between. The CDR3 loop reads CASSLPSRSYEQYF. CDR3 DNA sequence: TGTGCCAGCAGCTTACCTAGCAGGTCCTACGAGCAGTACTTC. Full variable domain (outside the CDR3, taken from reference TRBV7-9 and TRBJ2-7): DTGVSQNPRHKITKRGQNVTFRCDPISEHNRLYWYRQTLGQGPEFLTYFQNEAQLEKSRLLSDRFSAERPKGSFSTLEIQRTEQGDSAMYLCASSLPSRSYEQYFGPGTRLTVT.